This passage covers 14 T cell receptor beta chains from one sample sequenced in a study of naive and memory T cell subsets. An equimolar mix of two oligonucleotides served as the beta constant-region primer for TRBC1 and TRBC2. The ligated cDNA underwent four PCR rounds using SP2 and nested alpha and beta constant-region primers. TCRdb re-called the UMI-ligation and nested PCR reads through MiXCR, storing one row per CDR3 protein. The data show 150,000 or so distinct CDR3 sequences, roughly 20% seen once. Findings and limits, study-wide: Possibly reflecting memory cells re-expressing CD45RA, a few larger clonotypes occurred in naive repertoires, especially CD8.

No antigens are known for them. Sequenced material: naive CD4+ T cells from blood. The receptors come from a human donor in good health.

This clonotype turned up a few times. The DNA of the CDR3 is TGCAGTGCTCGGACGCGGACTAGCGGGTTCCGCTCCTACAATGAGCAGTTCTTC. This sequence encodes CSARTRTSGFRSYNEQFF. V usage is TRBV20-1 and J usage is TRBJ2-1; 11 bases map to TRBD2. Germline values: CDR1 DFQATT, CDR2 SNEGSKA (reference sequence). The V segment lost 5 bases and the J segment 0 bases; nucleotides outside the gene matches: 12. CDR3 length: 18 amino acids.

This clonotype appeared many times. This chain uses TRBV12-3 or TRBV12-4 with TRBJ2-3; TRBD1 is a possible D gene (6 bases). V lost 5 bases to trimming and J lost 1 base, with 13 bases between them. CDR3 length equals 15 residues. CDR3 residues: CASSLRGVGTDTQYF. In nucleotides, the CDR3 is TGTGCCAGCAGTCTCAGGGGCGTGGGCACAGATACGCAGTATTTT.

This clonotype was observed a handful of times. In nucleotides, the CDR3 is TGCAGTGCCGTCGACACCAACGAGCAGTACTTC. This encodes CSAVDTNEQYF. The chain combines TRBV20-1 with TRBJ2-7; D gene ambiguous. The length of the CDR3 is 11 residues. The V gene's germline CDR1 is DFQATT and CDR2 SNEGSKA (reference sequence). Deletions cut 6 bases from V and 5 bases from J, with 11 bases between.

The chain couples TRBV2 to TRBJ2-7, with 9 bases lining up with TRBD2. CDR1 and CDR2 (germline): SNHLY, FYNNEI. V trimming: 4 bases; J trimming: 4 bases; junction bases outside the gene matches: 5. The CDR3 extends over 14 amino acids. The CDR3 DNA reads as TGTGCCAGCAGTGTAGCGGGAGCTCAATACGAGCAGTACTTC. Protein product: CASSVAGAQYEQYF.

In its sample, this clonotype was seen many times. CDR3 protein: CSVLGQGAYEQYF. The CDR3 DNA reads as TGCAGCGTCCTGGGACAGGGTGCCTACGAGCAGTACTTC. The chain couples TRBV29-1 to TRBJ2-7, with 9 bases identical to TRBD1. V dropped 6 bases and J dropped 2; count of bases not matched to a gene: 5. CDR3 length: 13 residues. CDR1 is SQVTM and CDR2 is ANQGSEA in the germline V gene.

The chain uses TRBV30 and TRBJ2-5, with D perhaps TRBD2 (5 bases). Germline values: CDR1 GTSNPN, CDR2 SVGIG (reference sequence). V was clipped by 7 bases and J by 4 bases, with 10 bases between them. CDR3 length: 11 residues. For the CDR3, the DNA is TGTGCCTTCGGGCGGGCAGAGACCCAGTACTTC. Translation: CAFGRAETQYF.

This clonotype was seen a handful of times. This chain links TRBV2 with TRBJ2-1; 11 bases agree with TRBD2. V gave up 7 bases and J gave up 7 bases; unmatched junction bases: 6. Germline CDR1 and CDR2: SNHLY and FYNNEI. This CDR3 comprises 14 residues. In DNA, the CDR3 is TGTGCCAGCACAAAGGGGACTAGCGGTAATGAGCAGTTCTTC. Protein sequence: CASTKGTSGNEQFF. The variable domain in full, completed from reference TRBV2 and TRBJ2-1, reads EPEVTQTPSHQVTQMGQEVILRCVPISNHLYFYWYRQILGQKVEFLVSFYNNEISEKSEIFDDQFSVERPDGSNFTLKIRSTKLEDSAMYFCASTKGTSGNEQFFGPGTRLTVL.

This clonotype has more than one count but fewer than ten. CDR3 sequence reads: CASSYSGDSTEAFF. Written as DNA, the CDR3 is TGTGCCAGCAGTTACTCCGGGGACAGCACTGAAGCTTTCTTT. The chain carries TRBV6-5 and TRBJ1-1, with 7 bases aligning to TRBD1. Per germline, CDR1 MNHEY and CDR2 SVGAGI. The junction had 2 bases not matched to a gene; V was cut back by 0 bases and J by 4 bases. The CDR3 extends over 14 amino acids.

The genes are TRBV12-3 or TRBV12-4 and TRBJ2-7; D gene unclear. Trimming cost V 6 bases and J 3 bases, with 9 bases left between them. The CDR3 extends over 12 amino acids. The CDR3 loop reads CASSQQIYEQYF. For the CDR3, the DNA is TGTGCCAGCAGCCAGCAGATCTACGAGCAGTACTTC.

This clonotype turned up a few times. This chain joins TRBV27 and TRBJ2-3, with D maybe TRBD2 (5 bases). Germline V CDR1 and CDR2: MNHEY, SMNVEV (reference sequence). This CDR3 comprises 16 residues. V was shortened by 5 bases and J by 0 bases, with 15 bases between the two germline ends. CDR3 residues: CASSPLKRTSTDTQYF. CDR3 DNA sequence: TGTGCCAGCAGTCCGCTTAAGCGGACCAGCACAGATACGCAGTATTTT.

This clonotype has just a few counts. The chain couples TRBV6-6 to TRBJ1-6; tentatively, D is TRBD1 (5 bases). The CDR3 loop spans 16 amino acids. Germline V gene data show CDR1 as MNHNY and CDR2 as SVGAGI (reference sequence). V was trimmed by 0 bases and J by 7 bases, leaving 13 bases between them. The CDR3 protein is CASSYSEGRKNSPLHF. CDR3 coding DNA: TGTGCCAGCAGTTACTCGGAGGGACGGAAAAATTCACCCCTCCACTTT.

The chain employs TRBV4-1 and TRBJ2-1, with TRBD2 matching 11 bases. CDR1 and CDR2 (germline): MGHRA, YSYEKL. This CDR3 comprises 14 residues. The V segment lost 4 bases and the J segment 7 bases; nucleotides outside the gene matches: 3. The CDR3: CASSPWTSGNEQFF. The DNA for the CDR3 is TGCGCCAGCAGCCCGTGGACTAGCGGGAATGAGCAGTTCTTC.

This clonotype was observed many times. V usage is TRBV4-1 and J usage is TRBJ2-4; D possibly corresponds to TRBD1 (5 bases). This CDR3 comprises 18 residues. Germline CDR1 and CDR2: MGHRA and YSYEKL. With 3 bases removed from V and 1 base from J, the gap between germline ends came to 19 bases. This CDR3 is CASSQTLRQPLAKNIQYF. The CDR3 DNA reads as TGCGCCAGCAGCCAGACCCTTCGACAGCCACTCGCCAAAAACATTCAGTACTTC.

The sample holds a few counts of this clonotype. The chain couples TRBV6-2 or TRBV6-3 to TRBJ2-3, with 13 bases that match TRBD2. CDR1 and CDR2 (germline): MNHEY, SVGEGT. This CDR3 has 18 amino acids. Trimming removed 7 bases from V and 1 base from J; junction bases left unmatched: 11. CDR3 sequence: CASTGTSGAYRRTDTQYF. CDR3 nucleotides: TGTGCCAGCACCGGGACTAGCGGGGCATACCGACGCACAGATACGCAGTATTTT.